This TCR beta chain was captured in a study of identifying expanded T cells in peripheral blood. Only a few counts were recorded for this clone. The protocol was immunoSEQ multiplex PCR, while the TCRdb copy is restricted to in-frame clones and leaves out a portion. The repertoire includes roughly 130,000 clones, about 86% of them detected once, and less than 10% sits in the top ten. With V trimmed by 4 bases and J by 5 bases, 8 bases remained unmatched. Germline V lookup: CDR1 SGHRS, CDR2 YFSETQ. This CDR3 is built from 14 residues. Sequencing input: blood. The rearrangement uses TRBV5-1 and TRBJ2-5; 7 bases match TRBD2. This sequence originates from a person aged 18 to 75 in good health. The CDR3 nucleotides are TGCGCCAGCAGCGCCGGACTAGGGATTGAGACCCAGTACTTC. It encodes CASSAGLGIETQYF.